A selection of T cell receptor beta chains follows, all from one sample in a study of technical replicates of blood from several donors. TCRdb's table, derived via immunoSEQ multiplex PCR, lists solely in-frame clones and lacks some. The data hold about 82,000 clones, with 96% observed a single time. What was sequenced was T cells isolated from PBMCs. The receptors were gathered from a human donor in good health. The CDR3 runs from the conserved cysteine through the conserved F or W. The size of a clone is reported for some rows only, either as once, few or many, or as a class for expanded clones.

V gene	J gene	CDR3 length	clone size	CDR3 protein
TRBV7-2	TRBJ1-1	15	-	CASSSDRGAYTEAFF
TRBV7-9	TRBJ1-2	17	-	CASSLGGFGGEVHGYTF
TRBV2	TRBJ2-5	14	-	CASSGLGAQETQYF
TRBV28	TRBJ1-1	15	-	CASSLPLTTGTEAFF
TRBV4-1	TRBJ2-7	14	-	CASSQDTESYEQYF
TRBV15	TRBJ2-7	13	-	CATSRDTRYEQYF
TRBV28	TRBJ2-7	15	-	CASSTSGNRRYEQYF
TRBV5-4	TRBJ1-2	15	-	CASSLDSLNYGGYTF
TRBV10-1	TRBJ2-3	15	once	CASSEGRLLEDTQYF
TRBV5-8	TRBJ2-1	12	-	CASSYPQGWGFF
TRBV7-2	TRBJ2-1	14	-	CASSRDLSGNEQFF
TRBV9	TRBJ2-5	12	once	CASSVDRGTQYF
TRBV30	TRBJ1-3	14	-	CAGMGDRIFSTIYF
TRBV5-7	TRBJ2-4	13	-	CASRKLIADIQYF
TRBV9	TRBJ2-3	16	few	CASSVVAGDITDTQYF
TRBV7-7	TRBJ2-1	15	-	CASSLAAGAVNEQFF
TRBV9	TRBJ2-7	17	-	CASSVLQGPPLSYEQYF
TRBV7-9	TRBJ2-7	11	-	CASSRTYEQYF
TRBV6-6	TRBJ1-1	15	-	CASSYSGEGYTEAFF
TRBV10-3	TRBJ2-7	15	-	CAISESDSGRDEQYF
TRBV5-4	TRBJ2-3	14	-	CASSKRRTTDTQYF
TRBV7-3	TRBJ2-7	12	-	CASSLGGDEQYF
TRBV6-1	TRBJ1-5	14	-	CASTNRGKDQPQHF
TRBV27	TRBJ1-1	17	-	CASSLSRGRLRDTEAFF
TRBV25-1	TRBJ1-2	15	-	CASSESGGSLYGYTF
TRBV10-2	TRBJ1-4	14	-	CASSGTRGAGKLFF
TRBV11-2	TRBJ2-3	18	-	CASRSIGGSGSYRGTQYF
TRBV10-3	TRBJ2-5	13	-	CAISAPGFETQYF
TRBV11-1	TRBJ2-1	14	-	CASRNRVQYNEQFF
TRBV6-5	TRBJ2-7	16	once	CASSYLQGQGPYEQYF
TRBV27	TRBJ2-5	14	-	CASRLAGAQETQYF
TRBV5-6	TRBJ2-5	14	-	CASSLDAYQETQYF
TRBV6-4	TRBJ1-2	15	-	CASSDQPGVRDGYTF
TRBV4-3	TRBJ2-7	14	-	CASSLLSGSYEQYF
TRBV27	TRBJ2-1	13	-	CASSLFPGNEQFF
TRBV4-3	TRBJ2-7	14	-	CASSQIGQVYEQYF
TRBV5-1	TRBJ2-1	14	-	CASSPGLVGYEQFF
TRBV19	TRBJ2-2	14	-	CASARRPNTGELFF
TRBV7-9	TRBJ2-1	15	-	CASSSLGTSYNEQFF
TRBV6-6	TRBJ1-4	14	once	CASSIGQGEEKLFF
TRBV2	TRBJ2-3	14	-	CASRRQESTDTQYF
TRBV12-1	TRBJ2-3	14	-	CASSFDSFTDTQYF
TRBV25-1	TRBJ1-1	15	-	CASGPGETINTEAFF
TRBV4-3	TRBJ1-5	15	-	CASSQDQTGDQPQHF
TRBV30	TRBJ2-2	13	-	CAWSPRLAGELFF
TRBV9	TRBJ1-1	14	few	CASSEWGDGTEAFF
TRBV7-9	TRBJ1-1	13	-	CATLAGEGSEAFF
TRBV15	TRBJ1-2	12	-	CATSRGARGYTF
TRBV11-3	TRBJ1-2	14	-	CASSLDRGSYGYTF
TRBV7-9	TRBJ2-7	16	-	CASSSTVAVHFYEQYF
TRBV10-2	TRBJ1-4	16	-	CASSESTTATNEKLFF